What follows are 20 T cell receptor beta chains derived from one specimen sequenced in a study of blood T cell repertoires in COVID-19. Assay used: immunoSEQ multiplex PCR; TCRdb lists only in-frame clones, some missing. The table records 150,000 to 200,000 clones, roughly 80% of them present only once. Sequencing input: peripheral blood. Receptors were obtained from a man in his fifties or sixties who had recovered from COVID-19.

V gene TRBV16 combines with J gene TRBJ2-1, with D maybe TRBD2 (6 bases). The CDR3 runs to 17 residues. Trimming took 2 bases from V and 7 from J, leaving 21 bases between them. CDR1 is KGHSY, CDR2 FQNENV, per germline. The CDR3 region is CASSQVSGREVYNEQFF. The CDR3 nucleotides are TGTGCCAGCAGCCAAGTAAGCGGGCGGGAAGTCTATAATGAGCAGTTCTTC.

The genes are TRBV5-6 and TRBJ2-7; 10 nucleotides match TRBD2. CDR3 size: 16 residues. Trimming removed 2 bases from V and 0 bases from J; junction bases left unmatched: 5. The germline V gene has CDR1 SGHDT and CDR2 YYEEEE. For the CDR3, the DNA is TGTGCCAGCAGCTTTTACGCTAGCGGGAGCTCCTACGAGCAGTACTTC. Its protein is CASSFYASGSSYEQYF.

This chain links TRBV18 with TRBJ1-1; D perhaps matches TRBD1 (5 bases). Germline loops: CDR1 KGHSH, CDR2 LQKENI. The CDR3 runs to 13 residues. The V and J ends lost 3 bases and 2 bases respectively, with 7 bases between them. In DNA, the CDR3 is TGTGCCAGCTCACCCGGGGGTAACACTGAAGCTTTCTTT. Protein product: CASSPGGNTEAFF.

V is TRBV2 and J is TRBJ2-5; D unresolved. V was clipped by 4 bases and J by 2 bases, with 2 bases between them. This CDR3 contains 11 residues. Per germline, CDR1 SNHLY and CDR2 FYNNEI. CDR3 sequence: CASSAQETQYF. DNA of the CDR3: TGTGCCAGCAGTGCTCAAGAGACCCAGTACTTC.

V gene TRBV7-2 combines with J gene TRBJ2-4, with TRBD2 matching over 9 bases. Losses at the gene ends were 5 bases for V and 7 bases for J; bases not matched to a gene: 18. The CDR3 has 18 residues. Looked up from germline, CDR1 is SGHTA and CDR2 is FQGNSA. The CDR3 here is CASSQSKGGRASENIQYF. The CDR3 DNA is TGTGCCAGCAGCCAATCAAAAGGCGGGAGGGCCTCCGAGAACATTCAGTACTTC. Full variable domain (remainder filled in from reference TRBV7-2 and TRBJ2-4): GAGVSQSPSNKVTEKGKDVELRCDPISGHTALYWYRQSLGQGLEFLIYFQGNSAPDKSGLPSDRFSAERTGGSVSTLTIQRTQQEDSAVYLCASSQSKGGRASENIQYFGAGTRLSVL.

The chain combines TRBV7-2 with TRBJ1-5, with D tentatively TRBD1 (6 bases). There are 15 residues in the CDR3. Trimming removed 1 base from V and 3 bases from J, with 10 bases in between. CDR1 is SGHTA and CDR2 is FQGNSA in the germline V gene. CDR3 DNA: TGTGCCAGCAGCTTAGGGCCAGGGGACAATCAGCCCCAGCATTTT. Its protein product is CASSLGPGDNQPQHF.

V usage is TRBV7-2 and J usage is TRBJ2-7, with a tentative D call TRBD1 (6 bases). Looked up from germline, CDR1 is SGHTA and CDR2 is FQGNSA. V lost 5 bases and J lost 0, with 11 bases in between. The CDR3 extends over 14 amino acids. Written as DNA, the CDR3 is TGTGCCAGCAGCCCGACAGGCCGCTCCTACGAGCAGTACTTC. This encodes CASSPTGRSYEQYF.

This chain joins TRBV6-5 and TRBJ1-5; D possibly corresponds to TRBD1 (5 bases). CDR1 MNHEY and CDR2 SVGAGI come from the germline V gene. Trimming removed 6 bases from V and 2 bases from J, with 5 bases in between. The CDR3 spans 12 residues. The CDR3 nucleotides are TGTGCCAGCAGCAGGGGCAATCAGCCCCAGCATTTT. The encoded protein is CASSRGNQPQHF.

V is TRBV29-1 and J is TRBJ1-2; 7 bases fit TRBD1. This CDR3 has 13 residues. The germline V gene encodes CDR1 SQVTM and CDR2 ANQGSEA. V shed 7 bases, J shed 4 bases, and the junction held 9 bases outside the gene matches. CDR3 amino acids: CSAERTGGYGYTF. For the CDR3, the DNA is TGCAGCGCCGAAAGGACAGGCGGCTATGGCTACACCTTC.

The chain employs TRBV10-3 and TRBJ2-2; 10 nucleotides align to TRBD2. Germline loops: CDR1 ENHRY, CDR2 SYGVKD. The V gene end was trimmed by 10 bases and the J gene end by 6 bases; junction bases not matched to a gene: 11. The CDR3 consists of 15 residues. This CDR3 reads CATLPSGSRAGELFF. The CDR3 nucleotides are TGTGCCACCCTCCCTAGCGGGAGCAGGGCCGGGGAGCTGTTTTTT.

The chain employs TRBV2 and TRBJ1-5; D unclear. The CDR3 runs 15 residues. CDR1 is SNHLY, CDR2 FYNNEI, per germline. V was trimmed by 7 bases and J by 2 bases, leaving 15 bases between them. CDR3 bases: TGTGCCAGCAAGGAAAATCTAGTTGGCAATCAGCCCCAGCATTTT. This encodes CASKENLVGNQPQHF.

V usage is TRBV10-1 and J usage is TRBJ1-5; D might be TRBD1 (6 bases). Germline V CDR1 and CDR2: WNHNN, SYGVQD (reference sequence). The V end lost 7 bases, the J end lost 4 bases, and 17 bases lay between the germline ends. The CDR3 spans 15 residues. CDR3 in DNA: TGCGCCAGCAATACAGGGAAGATCGGTAATCAGCCCCAGCATTTT. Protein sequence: CASNTGKIGNQPQHF.

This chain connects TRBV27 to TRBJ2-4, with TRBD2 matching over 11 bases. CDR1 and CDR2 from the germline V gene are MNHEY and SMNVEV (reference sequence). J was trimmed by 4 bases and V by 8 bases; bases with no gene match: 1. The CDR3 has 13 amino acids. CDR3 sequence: CASRTSGKNIQYF. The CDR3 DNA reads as TGTGCCAGCCGGACTAGCGGGAAAAACATTCAGTACTTC.

The CDR3, as DNA: TGTGCCAGCAGCCAAGACGGGCTGAGCGGGAGCAATGAGCAGTTCTTC. This sequence encodes CASSQDGLSGSNEQFF. The V call is TRBV4-2, the J call TRBJ2-1, with TRBD2 identical over 8 bases. Per germline, CDR1 LGHNA and CDR2 YNFKEQ. V shed 0 bases and J 6 bases; nucleotides not matched to a gene: 7. This CDR3 has 16 residues.

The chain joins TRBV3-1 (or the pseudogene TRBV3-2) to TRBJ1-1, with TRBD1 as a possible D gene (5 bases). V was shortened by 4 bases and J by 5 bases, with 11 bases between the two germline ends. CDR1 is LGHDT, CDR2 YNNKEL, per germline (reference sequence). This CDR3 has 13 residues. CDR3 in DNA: TGTGCCAGCAGCCGCCCCGGGGGGACTGAAGCTTTCTTT. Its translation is CASSRPGGTEAFF.

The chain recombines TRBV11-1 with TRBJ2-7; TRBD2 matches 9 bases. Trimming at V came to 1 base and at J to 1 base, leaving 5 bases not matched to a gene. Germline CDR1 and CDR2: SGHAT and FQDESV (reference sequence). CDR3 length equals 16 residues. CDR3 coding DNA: TGTGCCAGCAGCTTAGTTGCGGGAGGGATTTCCTACGAGCAGTACTTC. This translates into CASSLVAGGISYEQYF.

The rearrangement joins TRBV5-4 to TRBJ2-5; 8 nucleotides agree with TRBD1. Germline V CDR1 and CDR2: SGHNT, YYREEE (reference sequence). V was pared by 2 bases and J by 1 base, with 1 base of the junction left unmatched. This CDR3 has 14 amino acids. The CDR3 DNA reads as TGTGCCAGCAGCTTAGGGACAGGCCAAGAGACCCAGTACTTC. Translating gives CASSLGTGQETQYF. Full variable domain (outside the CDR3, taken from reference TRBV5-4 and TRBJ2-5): ETGVTQSPTHLIKTRGQQVTLRCSSQSGHNTVSWYQQALGQGPQFIFQYYREEENGRGNFPPRFSGLQFPNYSSELNVNALELDDSALYLCASSLGTGQETQYFGPGTRLLVL.

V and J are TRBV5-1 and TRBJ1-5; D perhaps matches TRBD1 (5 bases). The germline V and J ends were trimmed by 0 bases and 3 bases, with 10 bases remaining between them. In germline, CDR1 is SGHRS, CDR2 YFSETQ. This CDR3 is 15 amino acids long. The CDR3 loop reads CASSLDDSPNQPQHF. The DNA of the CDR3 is TGCGCCAGCAGCTTGGATGACAGTCCCAATCAGCCCCAGCATTTT.

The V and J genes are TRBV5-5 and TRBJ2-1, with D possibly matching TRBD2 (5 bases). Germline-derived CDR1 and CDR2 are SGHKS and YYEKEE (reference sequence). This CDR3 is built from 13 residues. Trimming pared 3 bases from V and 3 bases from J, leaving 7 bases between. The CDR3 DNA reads TGTGCCAGCAGCTCTGGACTCTACAATGAGCAGTTCTTC. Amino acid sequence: CASSSGLYNEQFF.

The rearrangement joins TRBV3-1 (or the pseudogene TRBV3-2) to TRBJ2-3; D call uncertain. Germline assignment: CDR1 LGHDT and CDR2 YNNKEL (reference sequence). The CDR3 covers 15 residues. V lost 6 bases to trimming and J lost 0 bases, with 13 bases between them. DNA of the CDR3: TGTGCCAGCAGTTCTATGATGGTGAGCACAGATACGCAGTATTTT. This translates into CASSSMMVSTDTQYF.